This record looks at one T cell receptor beta chain sequence and its context. The target antigen is unknown. Memory CD4+ cells were the fraction left after CD45RA+ naive selection. These data belong to a study of shared clonotypes between healthy human individuals. General observations from the study: Around 5% was the fraction of naive CD4 clonotypes found shared across several donors.

The table came from immunoSEQ multiplex PCR; TCRdb's copy has only in-frame clones and leaves some out. The table shows some 1,100,000 clones, with about 80% occurring only once. Sequences were obtained from memory CD4+ T cells from PBMCs. The subset was: CD45RA-negative fraction. This sequence originates from a man between 18 and 35 years old in good health. Some clones in this sample may be carry-over from other donors' samples.

This CDR3 reads CAEGTSGSYEQYF. Written as DNA, the CDR3 is TGTGCCGAGGGGACTAGCGGATCCTACGAGCAGTACTTC. The chain employs TRBV2 and TRBJ2-7; 11 bases fit TRBD2. J was trimmed by 1 base and V by 11 bases; bases with no gene match: 4. In germline, CDR1 is SNHLY, CDR2 FYNNEI. This CDR3 comprises 13 residues. Full variable domain (outside the CDR3, taken from reference TRBV2 and TRBJ2-7): EPEVTQTPSHQVTQMGQEVILRCVPISNHLYFYWYRQILGQKVEFLVSFYNNEISEKSEIFDDQFSVERPDGSNFTLKIRSTKLEDSAMYFCAEGTSGSYEQYFGPGTRLTVT.